The 2 T cell receptor beta chains given below trace back to one sample, sequenced in a study of blood T cell repertoires in COVID-19. Clones were sequenced by immunoSEQ multiplex PCR, and TCRdb holds only the in-frame ones, with some missing. There are some 150,000 clones in the sample; about 80% occur only once, and 4.8% lies in the top ten. The sequencing input was peripheral blood. The source is a human donor in a cohort sampled during active COVID-19.

The rearrangement links TRBV4-2 to TRBJ1-4; D not resolved. Germline CDR1 reads LGHNA; CDR2 reads YNFKEQ. CDR3 size: 14 residues. The V end lost 0 bases, the J end lost 5 bases, and 7 bases lay between the germline ends. CDR3 in DNA: TGTGCCAGCAGCCAAGAGAGCCCCAATGAAAAACTGTTTTTT. It specifies CASSQESPNEKLFF.

This clone was seen a handful of times. The rearrangement uses TRBV3-1 (or the pseudogene TRBV3-2) and TRBJ2-5; 14 bases match TRBD2. Germline V lookup: CDR1 LGHDT, CDR2 YNNKEL (reference sequence). The V and J ends lost 5 bases and 1 base, in that order; junction bases with no gene match: 6. This CDR3 is 17 amino acids long. CDR3: CASSYRTSGGTQETQYF. Here the CDR3 DNA reads TGTGCCAGCAGCTACCGGACTAGCGGGGGGACCCAAGAGACCCAGTACTTC.